This record concerns one T cell receptor (beta chain) sequence. Germline V gene lookup returns CDR1 SGHTA and CDR2 FQGNSA. V was clipped by 4 bases and J by 0 bases; unmatched bases: 5. The CDR3 has 15 amino acids. The sample belongs to a study of blood T cell repertoires in COVID-19. Study information: T cells, B-cell-depleted T cells, or PBMCs supplied cDNA or gDNA.

The repertoire was sequenced with immunoSEQ multiplex PCR; TCRdb's copy has only in-frame clones and lacks some. Seen here are around 250,000 clones, around 90% observed once, and the top ten hold roughly 4.3%. Each participant's cohort was designated according to participant-reported clinical history. The sequenced sample consisted of PBMCs or T cells enriched from blood (not recorded which). The rearrangement links TRBV7-2 to TRBJ2-7, with 8 positions matching TRBD1. The receptor comes from a woman aged 25 to 39 with acute COVID-19. The CDR3 protein is CASSSRTGPSYEQYF. CDR3 DNA sequence: TGTGCCAGCAGCTCCCGGACAGGGCCCTCCTACGAGCAGTACTTC.